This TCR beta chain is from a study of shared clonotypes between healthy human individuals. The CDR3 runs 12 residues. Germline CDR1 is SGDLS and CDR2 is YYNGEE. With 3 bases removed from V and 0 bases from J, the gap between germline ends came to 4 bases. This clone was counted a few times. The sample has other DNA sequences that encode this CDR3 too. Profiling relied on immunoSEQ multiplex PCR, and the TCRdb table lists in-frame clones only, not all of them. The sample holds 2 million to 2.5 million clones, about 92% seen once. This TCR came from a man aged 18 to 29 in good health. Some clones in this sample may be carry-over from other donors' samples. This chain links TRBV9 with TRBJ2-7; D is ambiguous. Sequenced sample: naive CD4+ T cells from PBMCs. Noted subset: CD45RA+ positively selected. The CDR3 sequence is CASSGSSYEQYF. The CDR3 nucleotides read TGTGCCAGCAGCGGGAGCTCCTACGAGCAGTACTTC.